A single sample gave rise to the 19 T cell receptor beta chains below, sequenced in a study of T cell responses to AZD1222 COVID-19 vaccine. Using immunoSEQ multiplex PCR, the repertoire was profiled, and TCRdb retains in-frame clones only, with some absent. Here the sample spans 130,000 to 150,000 clones, about nine tenths being singletons. The source material was peripheral blood, sampled on day 0 of AZD1222 vaccination. These receptors were collected from an adult in good health.

This clone has only one observation. This chain joins TRBV3-1 (or the pseudogene TRBV3-2) and TRBJ2-1; the D gene is possibly TRBD2 (5 bases). The V end was cut by 1 base, the J end by 9 bases, with 10 bases between. Germline CDR1 LGHDT, CDR2 YNNKEL (reference sequence). The CDR3 consists of 13 residues. As DNA, the CDR3 is TGTGCCAGCAGCCAAGTGGGAGCGTCTGAGCAGTTCTTC. Translation: CASSQVGASEQFF.

The J gene is TRBJ2-7, the V gene TRBV7-2; D is uncertain. Germline lookup yields CDR1 SGHTA and CDR2 FQGNSA. The CDR3 consists of 13 residues. Trimming pared 7 bases from V and 0 bases from J, leaving 10 bases between. As DNA, the CDR3 is TGTGCCAGCATGGAAGACCACTCCTACGAGCAGTACTTC. Its translation is CASMEDHSYEQYF.

J is TRBJ1-4 and V is TRBV5-6; the match to TRBD1 covers 8 bases. After removal of 4 bases from V and 1 base from J, the junction contained 6 bases not matched to a gene. The CDR3 is 16 residues long. Germline V gene data show CDR1 as SGHDT and CDR2 as YYEEEE. The CDR3 nucleotides read TGTGCCAGCAGCCCGAGACAGGGGATAACTAATGAAAAACTGTTTTTT. Protein product: CASSPRQGITNEKLFF.

This clone has a single count. The chain joins TRBV29-1 to TRBJ2-7; the D gene could be TRBD1 or TRBD2 (6 bases each). The CDR3 extends over 19 amino acids. CDR1 and CDR2 from the germline V gene are SQVTM and ANQGSEA. The V and J ends lost 0 bases and 4 bases respectively, with 28 bases between them. DNA of the CDR3: TGCAGCGTTGAAGATCCCTTGTTGGGGTCGGGGGCGAAGGGGTACGAGCAGTACTTC. Translating gives CSVEDPLLGSGAKGYEQYF.

The chain links TRBV12-3 or TRBV12-4 to TRBJ1-4; D is unclear. V lost 2 bases and J 3 bases, leaving 4 bases between the germline ends. The CDR3 is made up of 13 amino acids. The CDR3, as DNA: TGTGCCAGCAGTTTAAGGTCTAATGAAAAACTGTTTTTT. Protein product: CASSLRSNEKLFF.

A few counts support this clone. CDR3 nucleotides: TGTGCCTGGAACAGGGAGGAGATTTGGTATGGCTACACCTTC. This translates into CAWNREEIWYGYTF. The rearrangement uses TRBV30 and TRBJ1-2; weak D call: TRBD1 (6 bases). Trimming shortened V by 4 bases and J by 5 bases, and 17 bases separated the two germline ends. Germline V gives CDR1 GTSNPN, CDR2 SVGIG (reference sequence). CDR3 size: 14 residues.

The J gene is TRBJ2-3, the V gene TRBV4-2; TRBD2 aligns across 8 bases. The V segment lost 4 bases and the J segment 6 bases; nucleotides outside the gene matches: 9. The germline V gene encodes CDR1 LGHNA and CDR2 YNFKEQ. The CDR3 length is 15 residues. CDR3 region: CASSPSEGGGDTQYF. In DNA, the CDR3 is TGTGCCAGCAGCCCTTCCGAAGGCGGGGGGGATACGCAGTATTTT.

A single count supports this clone. The V gene is TRBV18, the J gene TRBJ1-1; D is uncertain. From germline, CDR1 is KGHSH and CDR2 LQKENI. The V and J ends lost 2 bases and 0 bases respectively, with 4 bases between them. The CDR3 spans 13 residues. The CDR3 sequence: CASSPGMNTEAFF. The CDR3 nucleotides read TGTGCCAGCTCACCAGGGATGAACACTGAAGCTTTCTTT.

The chain combines TRBV25-1 with TRBJ1-2; D unresolved. Trimming took 5 bases from V and 3 from J, leaving 10 bases between them. CDR3 length: 13 residues. CDR1 and CDR2 (germline): MGHDK, SYGVNS. CDR3 amino acids: CASSSGFDYGYTF. For the CDR3, the DNA is TGTGCCAGCAGTAGCGGATTCGACTATGGCTACACCTTC.

The V and J genes are TRBV9 and TRBJ1-3; D may be TRBD1 (6 bases). This CDR3 is built from 18 residues. Looked up from germline, CDR1 is SGDLS and CDR2 is YYNGEE. Trimming cost V 0 bases and J 0 bases, with 16 bases left between them. The CDR3 DNA reads as TGTGCCAGCAGCGTAGACCAGGGGACGCTGAGCTCTGGAAACACCATATATTTT. Translating it yields CASSVDQGTLSSGNTIYF.

The genes are TRBV6-6 and TRBJ1-6; D is unclear. Germline V gives CDR1 MNHNY, CDR2 SVGAGI (reference sequence). This CDR3 comprises 12 residues. Trimming left V 2 bases short and J 7 bases short, with 3 bases between. The chain's CDR3 is CASSYPNSPLHF. In nucleotides, the CDR3 is TGTGCCAGCAGTTACCCGAATTCACCCCTCCACTTT.

This clone was found many times. The chain joins TRBV5-6 to TRBJ2-1; 12 positions agree with TRBD2. J was trimmed by 7 bases and V by 3 bases; bases with no gene match: 11. This CDR3 has 17 amino acids. Germline assignment: CDR1 SGHDT and CDR2 YYEEEE. The CDR3, as DNA: TGTGCCAGCAGCTGGGTCCTAGCGGGGGGGCCTACGAATGAGCAGTTCTTC. It specifies CASSWVLAGGPTNEQFF.

This rearrangement joins TRBV27 to TRBJ2-3; possible D gene TRBD2, 6 bases. The V and J ends lost 2 bases and 1 base respectively, with 16 bases between them. Germline values: CDR1 MNHEY, CDR2 SMNVEV (reference sequence). This CDR3 has 17 amino acids. CDR3 region: CASSLKPEGIGTDTQYF. For the CDR3, the DNA is TGTGCCAGCAGTTTAAAACCGGAGGGTATCGGCACAGATACGCAGTATTTT.

This clone was seen a handful of times. The chain employs TRBV6-4 and TRBJ2-5; D is unclear. Trimming took 11 bases from V and 2 from J, leaving 0 bases between them. The CDR3 has 8 residues. Germline lookup yields CDR1 MRHNA and CDR2 SNTAGT. For the CDR3, the DNA is TGTGCCCAAGAGACCCAGTACTTC. Translation: CAQETQYF.

This chain links TRBV27 with TRBJ1-1; D ambiguous. This CDR3 is 13 amino acids long. CDR1 and CDR2 (germline): MNHEY, SMNVEV (reference sequence). Trimming stripped 3 bases from V and 0 bases from J, with 5 bases between. The CDR3 sequence: CASSLIMNTEAFF. The CDR3, as DNA: TGTGCCAGCAGTTTGATCATGAACACTGAAGCTTTCTTT.

J is TRBJ1-2 and V is TRBV9; perhaps TRBD1 as D (6 bases). The CDR3 spans 15 residues. V gave up 0 bases and J gave up 4 bases, with 13 bases separating them. Germline V CDR1 and CDR2: SGDLS, YYNGEE. CDR3 sequence reads: CASSVALTGIYGYTF. The CDR3 region has the DNA TGTGCCAGCAGCGTAGCGCTAACAGGGATCTATGGCTACACCTTC.

This clone was found once. The J gene is TRBJ2-3, the V gene TRBV7-8, with D possibly TRBD2 on 5 matching bases. The CDR3 runs to 14 residues. Trimming shortened V by 4 bases and J by 5 bases, and 13 bases separated the two germline ends. CDR1 SGHVS and CDR2 FQNEAQ come from the germline V gene. CDR3 sequence: CASSYTRFGDTQYF. CDR3 DNA: TGTGCCAGCAGCTACACTAGGTTTGGAGATACGCAGTATTTT.

V is TRBV19 and J is TRBJ2-7, with D uncertain. The CDR3 length is 14 residues. V lost 3 bases and J lost 6, with 15 bases in between. Germline V CDR1 and CDR2: LNHDA, SQIVND (reference sequence). CDR3 sequence: CASSMIVRGAEQYF. CDR3 nucleotide sequence: TGTGCCAGTAGTATGATCGTGCGTGGAGCCGAGCAGTACTTC.

This clone was seen once. V gene TRBV24-1 combines with J gene TRBJ2-7, with 7 bases lining up with TRBD1. CDR3 length: 14 residues. Unmatched junction bases numbered 6, after V lost 7 bases and J lost 1 base. CDR1 and CDR2 from the germline V gene are KGHDR and SFDVKD. CDR3 in DNA: TGTGCCACCAGGGGCGACAGGGCATCCTACGAGCAGTACTTC. Amino acids: CATRGDRASYEQYF.